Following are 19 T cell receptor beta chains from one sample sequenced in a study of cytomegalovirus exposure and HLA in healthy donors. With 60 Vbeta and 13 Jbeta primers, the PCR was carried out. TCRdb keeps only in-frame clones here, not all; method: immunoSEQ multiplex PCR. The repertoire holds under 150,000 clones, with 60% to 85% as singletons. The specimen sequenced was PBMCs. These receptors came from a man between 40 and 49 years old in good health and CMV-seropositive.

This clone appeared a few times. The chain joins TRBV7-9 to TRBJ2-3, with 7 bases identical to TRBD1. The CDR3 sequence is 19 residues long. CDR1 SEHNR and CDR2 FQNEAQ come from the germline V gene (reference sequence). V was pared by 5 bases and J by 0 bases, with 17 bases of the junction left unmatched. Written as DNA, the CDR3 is TGTGCCAGCAGCCCCCCGTTAGGGACAGATAACCTTAGCACAGATACGCAGTATTTT. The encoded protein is CASSPPLGTDNLSTDTQYF.

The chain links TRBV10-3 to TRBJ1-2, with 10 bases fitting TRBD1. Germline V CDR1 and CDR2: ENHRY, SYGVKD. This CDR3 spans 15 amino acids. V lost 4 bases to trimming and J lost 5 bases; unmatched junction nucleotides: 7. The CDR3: CAISAPGTGVYGYTF. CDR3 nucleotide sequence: TGTGCCATCAGTGCTCCCGGGACAGGGGTTTATGGCTACACCTTC.

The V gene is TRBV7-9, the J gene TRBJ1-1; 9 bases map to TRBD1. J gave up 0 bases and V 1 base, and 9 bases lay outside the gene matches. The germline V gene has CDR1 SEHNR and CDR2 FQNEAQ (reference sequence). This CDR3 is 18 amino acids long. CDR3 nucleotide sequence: TGTGCCAGCAGCTTAGTTGTAGGGACAGGGTATGTGAACACTGAAGCTTTCTTT. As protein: CASSLVVGTGYVNTEAFF.

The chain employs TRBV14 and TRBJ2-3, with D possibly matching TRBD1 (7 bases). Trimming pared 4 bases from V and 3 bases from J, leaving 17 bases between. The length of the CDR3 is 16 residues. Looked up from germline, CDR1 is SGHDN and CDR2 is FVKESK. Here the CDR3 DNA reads TGTGCCAGCAGCCGGGGGGTGACAGGGACTACAGATACGCAGTATTTT. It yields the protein CASSRGVTGTTDTQYF.

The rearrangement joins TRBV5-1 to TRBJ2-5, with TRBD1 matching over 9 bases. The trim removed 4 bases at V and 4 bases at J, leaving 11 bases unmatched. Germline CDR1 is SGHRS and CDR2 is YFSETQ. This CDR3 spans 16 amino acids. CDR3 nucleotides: TGCGCCAGCAGCGTATGGACAGGGGCTGGCTCAGAGACCCAGTACTTC. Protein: CASSVWTGAGSETQYF. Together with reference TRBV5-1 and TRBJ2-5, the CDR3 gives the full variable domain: KAGVTQTPRYLIKTRGQQVTLSCSPISGHRSVSWYQQTPGQGLQFLFEYFSETQRNKGNFPGRFSGRQFSNSRSEMNVSTLELGDSALYLCASSVWTGAGSETQYFGPGTRLLVL.

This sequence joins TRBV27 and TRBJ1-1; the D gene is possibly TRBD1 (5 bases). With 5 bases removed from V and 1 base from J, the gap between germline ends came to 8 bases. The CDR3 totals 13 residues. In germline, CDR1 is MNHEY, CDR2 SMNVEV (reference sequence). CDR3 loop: CASSLGGNTEAFF. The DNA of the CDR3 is TGTGCCAGCAGTCTCGGGGGGAACACTGAAGCTTTCTTT.

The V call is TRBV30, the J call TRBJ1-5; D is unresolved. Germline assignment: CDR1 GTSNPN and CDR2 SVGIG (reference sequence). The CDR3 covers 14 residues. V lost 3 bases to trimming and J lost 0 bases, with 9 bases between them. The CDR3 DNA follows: TGTGCCTGGAGCGCGGGGTATAGCAATCAGCCCCAGCATTTT. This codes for CAWSAGYSNQPQHF.

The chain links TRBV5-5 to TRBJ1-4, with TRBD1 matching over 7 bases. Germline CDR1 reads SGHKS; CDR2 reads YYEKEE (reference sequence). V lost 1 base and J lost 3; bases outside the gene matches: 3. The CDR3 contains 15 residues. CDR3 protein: CASSLRQGPNEKLFF. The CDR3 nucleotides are TGTGCCAGCAGCTTGAGACAGGGACCTAATGAAAAACTGTTTTTT.

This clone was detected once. The CDR3: CASSRAGTGNQPQHF. The DNA of the CDR3 is TGTGCCAGCAGCCGAGCCGGGACAGGCAATCAGCCCCAGCATTTT. The chain carries TRBV7-2 and TRBJ1-5, with TRBD1 matching 7 bases. The J segment lost 2 bases and the V segment lost 5 bases, leaving 6 bases of the junction unmatched. The CDR3 length is 15 residues. Germline V gene sequence: CDR1 SGHTA, CDR2 FQGNSA.

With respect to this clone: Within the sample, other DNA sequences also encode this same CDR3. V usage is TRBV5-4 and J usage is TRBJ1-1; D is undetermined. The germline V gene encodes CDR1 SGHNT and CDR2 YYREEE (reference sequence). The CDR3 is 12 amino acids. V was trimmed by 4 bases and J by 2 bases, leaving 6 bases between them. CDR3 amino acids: CASSLRNTEAFF. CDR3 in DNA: TGTGCCAGCAGCCTTAGAAACACTGAAGCTTTCTTT. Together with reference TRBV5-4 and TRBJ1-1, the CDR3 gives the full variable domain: ETGVTQSPTHLIKTRGQQVTLRCSSQSGHNTVSWYQQALGQGPQFIFQYYREEENGRGNFPPRFSGLQFPNYSSELNVNALELDDSALYLCASSLRNTEAFFGQGTRLTVV.

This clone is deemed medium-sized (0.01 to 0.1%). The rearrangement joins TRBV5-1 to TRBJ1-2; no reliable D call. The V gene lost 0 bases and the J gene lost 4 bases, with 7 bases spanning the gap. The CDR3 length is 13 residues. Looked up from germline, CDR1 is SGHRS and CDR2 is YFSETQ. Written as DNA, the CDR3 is TGCGCCAGCAGCTTGGGGGCGAGCTATGGCTACACCTTC. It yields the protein CASSLGASYGYTF.

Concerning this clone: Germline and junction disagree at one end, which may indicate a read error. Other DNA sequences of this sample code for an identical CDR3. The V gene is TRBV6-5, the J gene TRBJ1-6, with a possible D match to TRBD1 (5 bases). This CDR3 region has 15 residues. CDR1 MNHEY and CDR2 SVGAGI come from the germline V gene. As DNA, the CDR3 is TGTGCCAGCACACGGGGGAGGTCCTATAATTCCCCCCTCCACTTT. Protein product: CASTRGRSYNSPLHF.

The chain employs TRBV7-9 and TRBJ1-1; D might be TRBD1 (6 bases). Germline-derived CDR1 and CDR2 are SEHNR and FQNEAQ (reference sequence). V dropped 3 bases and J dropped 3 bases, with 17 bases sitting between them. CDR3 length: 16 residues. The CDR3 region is CASSLLSRGPYTEAFF. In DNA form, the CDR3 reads TGTGCCAGCAGCTTGCTCTCCAGGGGCCCTTACACTGAAGCTTTCTTT.

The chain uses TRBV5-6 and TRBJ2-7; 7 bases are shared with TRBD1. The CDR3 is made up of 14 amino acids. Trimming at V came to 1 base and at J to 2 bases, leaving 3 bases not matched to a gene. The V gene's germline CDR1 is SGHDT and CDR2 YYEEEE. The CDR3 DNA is TGTGCCAGCAGCTTGCCTGGGACAGCCTACGAGCAGTACTTC. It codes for CASSLPGTAYEQYF.

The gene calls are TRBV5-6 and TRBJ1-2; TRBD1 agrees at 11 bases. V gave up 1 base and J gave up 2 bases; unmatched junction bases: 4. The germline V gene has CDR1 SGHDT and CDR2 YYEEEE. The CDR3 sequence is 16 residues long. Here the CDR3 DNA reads TGTGCCAGCAGCTTGCCCAGGACAGGGGGCAACTATGGCTACACCTTC. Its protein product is CASSLPRTGGNYGYTF. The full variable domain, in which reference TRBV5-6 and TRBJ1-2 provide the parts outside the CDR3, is DAGVTQSPTHLIKTRGQQVTLRCSPKSGHDTVSWYQQALGQGPQFIFQYYEEEERQRGNFPDRFSGHQFPNYSSELNVNALLLGDSALYLCASSLPRTGGNYGYTFGSGTRLTVV.

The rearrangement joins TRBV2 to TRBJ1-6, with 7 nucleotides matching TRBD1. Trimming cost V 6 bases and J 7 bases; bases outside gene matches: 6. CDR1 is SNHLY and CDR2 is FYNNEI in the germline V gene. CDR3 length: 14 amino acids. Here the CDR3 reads CASSDGTVNSPLHF. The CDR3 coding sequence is TGTGCCAGCAGCGACGGGACAGTAAATTCACCCCTCCACTTT.

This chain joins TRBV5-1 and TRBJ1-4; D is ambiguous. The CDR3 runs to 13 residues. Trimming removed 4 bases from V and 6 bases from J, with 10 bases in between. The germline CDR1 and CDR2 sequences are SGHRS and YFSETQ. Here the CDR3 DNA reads TGCGCCAGCAGCACAAGTAATGATGAAAAACTGTTTTTT. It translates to CASSTSNDEKLFF.

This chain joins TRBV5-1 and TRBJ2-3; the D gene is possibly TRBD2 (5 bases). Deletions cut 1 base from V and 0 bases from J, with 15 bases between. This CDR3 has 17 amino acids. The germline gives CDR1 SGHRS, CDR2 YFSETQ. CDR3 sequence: CASSLSPDWSSTDTQYF. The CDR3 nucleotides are TGCGCCAGCAGCTTGTCCCCGGACTGGTCTAGCACAGATACGCAGTATTTT.

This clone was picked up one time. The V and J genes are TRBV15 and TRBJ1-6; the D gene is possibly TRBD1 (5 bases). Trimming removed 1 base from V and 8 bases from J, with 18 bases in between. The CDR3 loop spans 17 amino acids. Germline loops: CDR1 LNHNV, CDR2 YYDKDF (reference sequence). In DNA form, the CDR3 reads TGTGCCACCAGCAGAGGTGGGGCCGGTGGGTATCATTCACCCCTCCACTTT. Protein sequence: CATSRGGAGGYHSPLHF. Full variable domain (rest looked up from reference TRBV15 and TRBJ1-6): DAMVIQNPRYQVTQFGKPVTLSCSQTLNHNVMYWYQQKSSQAPKLLFHYYDKDFNNEADTPDNFQSRRPNTSFCFLDIRSPGLGDTAMYLCATSRGGAGGYHSPLHFGNGTRLTVT.